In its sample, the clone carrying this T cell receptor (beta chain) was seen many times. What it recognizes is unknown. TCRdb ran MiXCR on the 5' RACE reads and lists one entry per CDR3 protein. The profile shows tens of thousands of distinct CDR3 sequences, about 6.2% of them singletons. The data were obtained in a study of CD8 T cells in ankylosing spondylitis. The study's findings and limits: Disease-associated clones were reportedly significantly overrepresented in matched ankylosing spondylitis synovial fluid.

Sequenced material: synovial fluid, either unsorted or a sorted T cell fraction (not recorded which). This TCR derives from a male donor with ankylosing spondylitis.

The CDR3 DNA reads as TGTGCCACCAGTGACAATACGGGACAGGGGGTAAATGAGCAGTTCTTC. Translated, it gives CATSDNTGQGVNEQFF. V and J are TRBV24-1 and TRBJ2-1; 11 bases agree with TRBD1. V lost 4 bases and J lost 7; bases outside the gene matches: 8. CDR1 is KGHDR and CDR2 is SFDVKD in the germline V gene. The CDR3 is 16 amino acids.